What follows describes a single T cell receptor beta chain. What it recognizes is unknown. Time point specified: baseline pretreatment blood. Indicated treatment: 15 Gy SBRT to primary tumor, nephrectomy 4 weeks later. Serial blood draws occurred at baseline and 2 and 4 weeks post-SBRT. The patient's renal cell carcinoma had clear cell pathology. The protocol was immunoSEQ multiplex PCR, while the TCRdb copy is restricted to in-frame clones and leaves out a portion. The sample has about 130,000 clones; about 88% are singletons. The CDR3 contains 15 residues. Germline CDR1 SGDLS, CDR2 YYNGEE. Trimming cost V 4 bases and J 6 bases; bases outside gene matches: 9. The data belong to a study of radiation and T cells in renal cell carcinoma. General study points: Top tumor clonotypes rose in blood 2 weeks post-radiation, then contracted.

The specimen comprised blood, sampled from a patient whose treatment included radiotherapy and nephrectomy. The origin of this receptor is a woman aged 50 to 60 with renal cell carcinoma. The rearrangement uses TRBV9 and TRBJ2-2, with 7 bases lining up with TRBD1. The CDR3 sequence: CASSPMGTAPGELFF. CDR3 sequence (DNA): TGTGCCAGCAGCCCAATGGGGACAGCCCCCGGGGAGCTGTTTTTT.